The 30 T cell receptor beta chains below were found in one sample sequenced in a study of shared clonotypes between healthy human individuals. The protocol was immunoSEQ multiplex PCR, while the TCRdb copy is restricted to in-frame clones and leaves out a portion. The table lists 2 million to 2.5 million clones, 85% to 95% of them singletons. The sequenced sample was naive CD4+ T cells sorted from blood. Subset described: CD45RA+ positively selected. The receptor source for this set is a man aged 18 to 30 in good health.

V is TRBV11-2 and J is TRBJ2-7, with TRBD2 matching 10 bases. Germline V gene lookup returns CDR1 SGHAT and CDR2 FQNNGV. The length of the CDR3 is 16 residues. With 4 bases clipped from V and 3 bases from J, the junction kept 9 bases outside the gene matches. The CDR3 DNA follows: TGTGCCAGCAGCTCCCCCAGCGGGAGGGGTGACTACGAGCAGTACTTC. Translation gives CASSSPSGRGDYEQYF.

The chain is built from TRBV6-1 and TRBJ1-2; 8 nucleotides align to TRBD1. The CDR3 is made up of 15 amino acids. J gave up 0 bases and V 6 bases, and 6 bases lay outside the gene matches. Germline CDR1 MNHNS, CDR2 SASEGT. The CDR3 is CASRTQGAANYGYTF. As DNA, the CDR3 is TGTGCCAGCAGAACCCAGGGGGCGGCTAACTATGGCTACACCTTC.

The table lists this clone with a count of one. This chain connects TRBV28 to TRBJ1-2; possibly TRBD1 for D (5 bases). CDR1 MDHEN and CDR2 SYDVKM come from the germline V gene. The CDR3 sequence is 15 residues long. V shed 6 bases and J shed 4 bases, with 18 bases lying between them. In DNA form, the CDR3 reads TGTGCCAGCAGAAGAAGAGGAGGGGAAGGCTATGGCTACACCTTC. Protein sequence: CASRRRGGEGYGYTF.

Turning to this clone: The sample has other DNA sequences that encode this CDR3 too. The chain has TRBV5-4 and TRBJ2-5; 8 positions agree with TRBD1. V lost 2 bases to trimming and J lost 1 base; unmatched junction nucleotides: 1. The germline gives CDR1 SGHNT, CDR2 YYREEE (reference sequence). The CDR3 has 14 amino acids. CDR3 nucleotides: TGTGCCAGCAGCTTCGGACAGGGCCAAGAGACCCAGTACTTC. Its protein product is CASSFGQGQETQYF.

V usage is TRBV5-6 and J usage is TRBJ1-1, with D uncertain. This CDR3 is 14 amino acids long. The V gene lost 0 bases and the J gene lost 8 bases, with 14 bases spanning the gap. Germline CDR1 SGHDT, CDR2 YYEEEE. Written as DNA, the CDR3 is TGTGCCAGCAGCTTGGCCGGTGTAATTGGAGAAGCTTTCTTT. It is translated as CASSLAGVIGEAFF.

This chain connects TRBV2 to TRBJ1-4, with 7 bases fitting TRBD1. The V segment lost 5 bases and the J segment 8 bases; nucleotides outside the gene matches: 5. Germline loops: CDR1 SNHLY, CDR2 FYNNEI. The CDR3 totals 13 residues. CDR3 amino acids: CASSKGAREKLFF. The CDR3 nucleotides read TGTGCCAGCAGTAAGGGGGCGAGGGAAAAACTGTTTTTT.

The J gene is TRBJ1-1, the V gene TRBV11-3; TRBD1 is a possible D gene (5 bases). Trimming cost V 1 base and J 0 bases, with 12 bases left between them. Germline loops: CDR1 SGHNT, CDR2 YENEEA. There are 16 residues in the CDR3. The chain's CDR3 is CASSLVGGPMNTEAFF. The CDR3, as DNA: TGTGCCAGCAGCTTAGTCGGGGGACCAATGAACACTGAAGCTTTCTTT.

A remark on this clone: The sample contains more than one DNA sequence encoding this CDR3. The J gene is TRBJ2-7, the V gene TRBV18; tentatively, D is TRBD2 (5 bases). V lost 3 bases and J 7 bases, leaving 7 bases between the germline ends. CDR1 and CDR2 (germline): KGHSH, LQKENI. CDR3 length equals 11 residues. The CDR3 region has the DNA TGTGCCAGCTCACCTTCGGGGGAGCAGTACTTC. The encoded protein is CASSPSGEQYF.

J is TRBJ1-6 and V is TRBV7-2; no firm D call. The CDR3 spans 13 residues. V was cut by 5 bases and J by 9 bases, with 11 bases left in between. CDR1 and CDR2 from the germline V gene are SGHTA and FQGNSA. The CDR3 here is CASSPSSISPLHF. In nucleotides, the CDR3 is TGTGCCAGCAGCCCCAGTAGTATTTCACCCCTCCACTTT.

DNA for the CDR3: TGTGCCAGCAGTACAGGGGGTACTAATGAAAAACTGTTTTTT. This codes for CASSTGGTNEKLFF. The gene calls are TRBV28 and TRBJ1-4; 8 bases are a match to TRBD1. This CDR3 region has 14 residues. CDR1 and CDR2 from the germline V gene are MDHEN and SYDVKM. V lost 5 bases to trimming and J lost 2 bases; unmatched junction nucleotides: 1.

The J gene is TRBJ1-3, the V gene TRBV28, with 7 bases matching TRBD1. With V trimmed by 5 bases and J by 1 base, 5 bases remained unmatched. CDR1 is MDHEN and CDR2 is SYDVKM in the germline V gene. The CDR3 sequence is 15 residues long. CDR3 nucleotide sequence: TGTGCCAGCAGTACGGGGACAGTTTCTGGAAACACCATATATTTT. Translated, it gives CASSTGTVSGNTIYF.

The chain carries TRBV19 and TRBJ2-7; 9 positions agree with TRBD1. Germline CDR1 and CDR2: LNHDA and SQIVND (reference sequence). V was clipped by 7 bases and J by 9 bases; unmatched bases: 19. The CDR3 extends over 16 amino acids. CDR3 in amino acids: CASTPHSEGQGSVQYF. CDR3 DNA sequence: TGTGCCAGTACTCCGCATTCGGAGGGACAGGGATCCGTGCAGTACTTC.

DNA of the CDR3: TGTGCCATCAGTGATGGCAGCGGCCTCACAGATACGCAGTATTTT. Residues: CAISDGSGLTDTQYF. The chain carries TRBV10-3 and TRBJ2-3; D may be TRBD2 (5 bases). This CDR3 contains 15 residues. The germline CDR1 and CDR2 sequences are ENHRY and SYGVKD. V was shortened by 3 bases and J by 2 bases, with 12 bases between the two germline ends.

A remark on this clone: Germline and junction disagree at one end, which may indicate a read error. The CDR3 DNA reads as TGTGCTAGCAGCTTGACAGGGCCCCGGGATACGCAGTATTTT. Its protein is CASSLTGPRDTQYF. This rearrangement joins TRBV7-7 to TRBJ2-3; 7 positions agree with TRBD1. CDR3 length: 14 amino acids. From germline, CDR1 is SSHAT and CDR2 FNYEAQ (reference sequence).

The chain combines TRBV9 with TRBJ1-5; D possibly corresponds to TRBD1 (6 bases). Trimming cost V 2 bases and J 1 base, with 10 bases left between them. The CDR3 sequence is 15 residues long. CDR1 and CDR2 from the germline V gene are SGDLS and YYNGEE. DNA of the CDR3: TGTGCCAGCAGCGTTACAGGGAGGAGCAATCAGCCCCAGCATTTT. It translates to CASSVTGRSNQPQHF. Full variable domain (outside the CDR3, taken from reference TRBV9 and TRBJ1-5): DSGVTQTPKHLITATGQRVTLRCSPRSGDLSVYWYQQSLDQGLQFLIQYYNGEERAKGNILERFSAQQFPDLHSELNLSSLELGDSALYFCASSVTGRSNQPQHFGDGTRLSIL.

V gene TRBV6-5 combines with J gene TRBJ1-1; D is undetermined. The CDR3 runs to 15 residues. Germline V CDR1 and CDR2: MNHEY, SVGAGI. Trimming took 10 bases from V and 2 from J, leaving 20 bases between them. The CDR3 coding sequence is TGTGCCATCCGTAACACCGCCTTAGGCAACACTGAAGCTTTCTTT. Residues: CAIRNTALGNTEAFF.

The rearrangement joins TRBV7-8 to TRBJ1-5; D may be TRBD1 (6 bases). This CDR3 has 17 residues. V shed 6 bases and J shed 6 bases, with 24 bases lying between them. Germline V CDR1 and CDR2: SGHVS, FQNEAQ. The CDR3 is CASSDTPGQPSGQPQHF. The CDR3 DNA reads TGTGCCAGCAGTGATACTCCGGGACAACCTTCGGGTCAGCCCCAGCATTTT.

V usage is TRBV6-1 and J usage is TRBJ2-3, with 9 bases identical to TRBD1. The CDR3 contains 16 residues. CDR1 is MNHNS, CDR2 SASEGT, per germline. V shed 6 bases, J shed 0 bases, and the junction held 7 bases outside the gene matches. The CDR3 coding sequence is TGTGCCAGCAGGGAACAGGGGGCGCTGAGCACAGATACGCAGTATTTT. Encoded protein: CASREQGALSTDTQYF.

The rearrangement joins TRBV10-3 to TRBJ1-1, with 7 bases lining up with TRBD1. This CDR3 has 16 amino acids. V lost 6 bases, J lost 3 bases, and 13 bases stayed unmatched. Germline V gene sequence: CDR1 ENHRY, CDR2 SYGVKD. The CDR3 DNA follows: TGTGCCATCAGCTCGACAGGGAGGTTTGGGGACACTGAAGCTTTCTTT. Translation: CAISSTGRFGDTEAFF.

The rearrangement joins TRBV5-1 to TRBJ2-1; TRBD2 is a possible D gene (6 bases). The CDR3 totals 16 residues. Germline V lookup: CDR1 SGHRS, CDR2 YFSETQ. The V gene lost 0 bases and the J gene lost 2 bases, with 12 bases spanning the gap. The CDR3 nucleotides are TGCGCCAGCAGCTTGGGGCCCGGGGGAACCTACAATGAGCAGTTCTTC. Amino acids: CASSLGPGGTYNEQFF.

Remarks on this clone: Sequence at one end of the junction differs from germline and may be a read error. The CDR3 DNA reads as TGTGCCAGCTTACCAAGAGAGGGGATTCCTCACGAGCAGTACTTC. It specifies CASLPREGIPHEQYF. V usage is TRBV18 and J usage is TRBJ2-7; D tentatively fits TRBD1 or TRBD2 (5 bases each). This CDR3 is 15 amino acids long. CDR1 is KGHSH, CDR2 LQKENI, per germline.

J is TRBJ1-1 and V is TRBV7-2; maybe TRBD1 (5 bases). Germline-derived CDR1 and CDR2 are SGHTA and FQGNSA. V shed 4 bases and J shed 1 base, with 13 bases lying between them. This CDR3 spans 15 amino acids. CDR3: CASSSTGQSNTEAFF. DNA of the CDR3: TGTGCCAGCAGCTCCACCGGACAATCGAACACTGAAGCTTTCTTT.

Comments on this clone: The same CDR3 is also encoded by other DNA sequences in this sample. The V gene is TRBV5-1, the J gene TRBJ2-5; weak D call: TRBD2 (6 bases). The CDR3 sequence is 13 residues long. Per germline, CDR1 SGHRS and CDR2 YFSETQ. Trimming pared 7 bases from V and 0 bases from J, leaving 10 bases between. CDR3 coding DNA: TGCGCCAGCTCTCGGGGGTACCAAGAGACCCAGTACTTC. As protein: CASSRGYQETQYF. The full variable domain, rest sourced from reference TRBV5-1 and TRBJ2-5, is KAGVTQTPRYLIKTRGQQVTLSCSPISGHRSVSWYQQTPGQGLQFLFEYFSETQRNKGNFPGRFSGRQFSNSRSEMNVSTLELGDSALYLCASSRGYQETQYFGPGTRLLVL.

CDR3 DNA sequence: TGTGCCAGCAGCGTAGGGCTAGCGGCAGTCACAGATACGCAGTATTTT. It translates to CASSVGLAAVTDTQYF. The chain links TRBV9 to TRBJ2-3; TRBD2 matches 7 bases. The length of the CDR3 is 16 residues. V lost 0 bases and J lost 2; bases outside the gene matches: 6. CDR1 and CDR2 from the germline V gene are SGDLS and YYNGEE.

This chain uses TRBV5-8 with TRBJ2-2; TRBD1 is a possible D gene (7 bases). V was cut by 6 bases and J by 5 bases, with 17 bases left in between. Germline CDR1 and CDR2: SGHTS and YDEGEE. This CDR3 has 15 amino acids. CDR3 sequence (DNA): TGTGCCAGCATCATGGAGGGGGCAGGGACCGGGGAGCTGTTTTTT. This sequence encodes CASIMEGAGTGELFF. The variable domain in full, completed from reference TRBV5-8 and TRBJ2-2, reads EAGVTQSPTHLIKTRGQQATLRCSPISGHTSVYWYQQALGLGLQFLLWYDEGEERNRGNFPPRFSGRQFPNYSSELNVNALELEDSALYLCASIMEGAGTGELFFGEGSRLTVL.

On this clone itself: Other nucleotide sequences in the sample specify the same CDR3. The chain is built from TRBV18 and TRBJ1-1, with a possible D match to TRBD1 (6 bases). V was pared by 3 bases and J by 0 bases, with 11 bases between. Germline CDR1 and CDR2: KGHSH and LQKENI. This CDR3 comprises 15 residues. CDR3 sequence reads: CASSPSGTMNTEAFF. The CDR3 nucleotides are TGTGCCAGCTCACCGTCCGGGACAATGAACACTGAAGCTTTCTTT.

The gene calls are TRBV4-1 and TRBJ2-3; TRBD2 aligns across 9 bases. V trimming: 3 bases; J trimming: 1 base; junction bases outside the gene matches: 8. The CDR3 runs 17 residues. CDR1 and CDR2 (germline): MGHRA, YSYEKL. The chain's CDR3 is CASSHRVSGGGTDTQYF. DNA of the CDR3: TGCGCCAGCAGCCATCGCGTTAGCGGGGGAGGCACAGATACGCAGTATTTT.

The chain recombines TRBV2 with TRBJ2-3; the D is unclear. Between the trimmed V and J ends, which lost 7 bases and 4 bases, there was a span of 18 bases. This CDR3 has 15 residues. Looked up from germline, CDR1 is SNHLY and CDR2 is FYNNEI. The CDR3, as DNA: TGTGCCAGCATTCCCCCCCTTGGCGCGGCAGATACGCAGTATTTT. It is translated as CASIPPLGAADTQYF.

The gene calls are TRBV5-1 and TRBJ2-5; TRBD1 aligns across 7 bases. The CDR3 extends over 13 amino acids. With V trimmed by 3 bases and J by 5 bases, 4 bases remained unmatched. The V gene's germline CDR1 is SGHRS and CDR2 YFSETQ. CDR3 DNA sequence: TGCGCCAGCAGCTCGACAGGGAGTGAGACCCAGTACTTC. Amino acid sequence: CASSSTGSETQYF.

J is TRBJ2-2 and V is TRBV28; unclear D gene. Trimming took off 4 bases at V and 2 bases at J, with 8 bases between the two ends. Looked up from germline, CDR1 is MDHEN and CDR2 is SYDVKM. CDR3 length: 14 residues. In nucleotides, the CDR3 is TGTGCCAGCAGTTCATTTAGTAACACCGGGGAGCTGTTTTTT. This translates into CASSSFSNTGELFF.